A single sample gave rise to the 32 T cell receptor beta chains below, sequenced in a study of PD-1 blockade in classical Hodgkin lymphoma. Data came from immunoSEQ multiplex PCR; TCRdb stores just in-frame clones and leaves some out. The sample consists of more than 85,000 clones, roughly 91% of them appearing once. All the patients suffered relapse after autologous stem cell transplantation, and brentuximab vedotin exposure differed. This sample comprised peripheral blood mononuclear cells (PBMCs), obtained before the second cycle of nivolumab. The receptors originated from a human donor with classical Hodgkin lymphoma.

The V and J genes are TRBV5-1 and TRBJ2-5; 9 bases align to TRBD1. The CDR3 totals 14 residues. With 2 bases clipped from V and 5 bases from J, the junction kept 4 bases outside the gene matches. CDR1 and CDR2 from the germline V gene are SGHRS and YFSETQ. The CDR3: CASSFTGGGETQYF. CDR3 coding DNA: TGCGCCAGCAGCTTTACAGGGGGCGGGGAGACCCAGTACTTC.

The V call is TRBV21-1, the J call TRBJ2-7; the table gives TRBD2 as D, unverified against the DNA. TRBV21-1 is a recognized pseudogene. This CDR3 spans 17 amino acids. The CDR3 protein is CASVPSGSTMGGDEQYF. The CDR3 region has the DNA TGTGCCAGCGTTCCCAGCGGGAGCACCATGGGGGGGGACGAGCAGTACTTC.

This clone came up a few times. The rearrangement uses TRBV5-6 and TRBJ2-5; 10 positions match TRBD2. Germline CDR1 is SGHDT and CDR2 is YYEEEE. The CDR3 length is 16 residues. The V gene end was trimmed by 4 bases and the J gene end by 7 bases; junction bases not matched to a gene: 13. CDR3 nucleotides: TGTGCCAGCAGCCATGGACTAGCGGCCCCGTATGGGACCCAGTACTTC. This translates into CASSHGLAAPYGTQYF.

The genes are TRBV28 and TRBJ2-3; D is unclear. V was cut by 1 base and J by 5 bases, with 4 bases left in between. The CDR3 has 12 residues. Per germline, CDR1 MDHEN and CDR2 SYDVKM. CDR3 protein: CASSLSVDTQYF. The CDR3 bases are TGTGCCAGCAGTTTATCAGTAGATACGCAGTATTTT.

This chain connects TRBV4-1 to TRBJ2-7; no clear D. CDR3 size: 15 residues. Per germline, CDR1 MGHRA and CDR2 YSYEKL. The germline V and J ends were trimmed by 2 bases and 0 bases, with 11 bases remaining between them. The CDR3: CASSQTDASSYEQYF. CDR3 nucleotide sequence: TGCGCCAGCAGCCAAACAGACGCAAGCTCCTACGAGCAGTACTTC.

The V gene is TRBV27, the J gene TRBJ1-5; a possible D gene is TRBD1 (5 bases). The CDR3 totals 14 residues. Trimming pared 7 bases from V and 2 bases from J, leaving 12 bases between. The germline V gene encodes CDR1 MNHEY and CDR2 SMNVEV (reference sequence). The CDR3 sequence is CASTSGRGNQPQHF. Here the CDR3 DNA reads TGTGCCAGCACCTCGGGGCGCGGCAATCAGCCCCAGCATTTT.

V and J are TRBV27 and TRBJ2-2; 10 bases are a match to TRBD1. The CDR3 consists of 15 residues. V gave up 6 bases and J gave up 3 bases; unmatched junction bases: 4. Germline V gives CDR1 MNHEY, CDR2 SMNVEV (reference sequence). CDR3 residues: CASRPGQGYTGELFF. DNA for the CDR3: TGTGCCAGCAGACCGGGACAGGGGTACACCGGGGAGCTGTTTTTT.

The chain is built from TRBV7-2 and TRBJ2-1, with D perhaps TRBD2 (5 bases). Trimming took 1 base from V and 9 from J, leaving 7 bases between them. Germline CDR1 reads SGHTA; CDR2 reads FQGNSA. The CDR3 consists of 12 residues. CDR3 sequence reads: CASSLVAGEQFF. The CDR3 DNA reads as TGTGCCAGCAGCTTAGTGGCGGGTGAGCAGTTCTTC.

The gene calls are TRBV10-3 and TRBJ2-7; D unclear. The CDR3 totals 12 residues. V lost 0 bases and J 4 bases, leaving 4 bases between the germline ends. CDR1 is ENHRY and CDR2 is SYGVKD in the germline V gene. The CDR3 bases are TGTGCCATCAGTGAGTCTTTTTACGAGCAGTACTTC. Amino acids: CAISESFYEQYF.

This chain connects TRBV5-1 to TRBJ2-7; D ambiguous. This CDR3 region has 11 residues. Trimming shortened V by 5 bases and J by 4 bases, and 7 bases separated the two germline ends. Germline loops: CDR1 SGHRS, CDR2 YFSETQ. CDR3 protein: CASRSEYEQYF. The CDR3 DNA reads TGCGCCAGCAGAAGTGAATACGAGCAGTACTTC.

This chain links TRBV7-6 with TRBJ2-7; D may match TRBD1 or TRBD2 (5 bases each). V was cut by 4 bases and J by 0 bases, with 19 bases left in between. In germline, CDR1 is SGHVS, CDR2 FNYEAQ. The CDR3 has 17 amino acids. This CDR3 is CASSSQLGRVSSYEQYF. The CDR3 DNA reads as TGTGCCAGCAGCTCCCAGTTGGGACGGGTAAGCTCCTACGAGCAGTACTTC. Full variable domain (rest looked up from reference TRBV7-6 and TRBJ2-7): GAGVSQSPRYKVTKRGQDVALRCDPISGHVSLYWYRQALGQGPEFLTYFNYEAQQDKSGLPNDRFSAERPEGSISTLTIQRTEQRDSAMYRCASSSQLGRVSSYEQYFGPGTRLTVT.

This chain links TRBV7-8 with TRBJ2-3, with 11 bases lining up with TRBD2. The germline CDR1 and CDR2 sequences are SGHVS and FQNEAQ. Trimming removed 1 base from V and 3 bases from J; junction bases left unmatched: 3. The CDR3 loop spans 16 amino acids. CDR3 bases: TGTGCCAGCAGCTTAGTTAGCGGGAGGGAGACAGATACGCAGTATTTT. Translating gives CASSLVSGRETDTQYF. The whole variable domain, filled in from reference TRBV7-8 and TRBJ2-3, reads GAGVSQSPRYKVAKRGQDVALRCDPISGHVSLFWYQQALGQGPEFLTYFQNEAQLDKSGLPSDRFFAERPEGSVSTLKIQRTQQEDSAVYLCASSLVSGRETDTQYFGPGTRLTVL.

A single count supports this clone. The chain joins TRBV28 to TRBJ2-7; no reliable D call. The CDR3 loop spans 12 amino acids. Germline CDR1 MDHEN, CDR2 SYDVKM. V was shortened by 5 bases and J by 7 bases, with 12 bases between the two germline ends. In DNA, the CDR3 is TGTGCCAGCAGTGCCTTTTCACAGGAGCAGTACTTC. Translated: CASSAFSQEQYF.

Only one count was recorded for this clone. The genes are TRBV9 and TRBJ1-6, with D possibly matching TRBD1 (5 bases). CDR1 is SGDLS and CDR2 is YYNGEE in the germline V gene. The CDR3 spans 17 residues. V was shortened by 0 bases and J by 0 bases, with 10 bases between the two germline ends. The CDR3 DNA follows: TGTGCCAGCAGCGTAGGGGGCCAGAGCTCCTATAATTCACCCCTCCACTTT. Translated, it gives CASSVGGQSSYNSPLHF.

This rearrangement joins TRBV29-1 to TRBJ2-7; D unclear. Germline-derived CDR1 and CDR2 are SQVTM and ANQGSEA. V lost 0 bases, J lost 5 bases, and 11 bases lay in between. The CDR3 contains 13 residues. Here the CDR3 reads CSVEEADWNEQYF. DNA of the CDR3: TGCAGCGTTGAAGAAGCAGATTGGAACGAGCAGTACTTC.

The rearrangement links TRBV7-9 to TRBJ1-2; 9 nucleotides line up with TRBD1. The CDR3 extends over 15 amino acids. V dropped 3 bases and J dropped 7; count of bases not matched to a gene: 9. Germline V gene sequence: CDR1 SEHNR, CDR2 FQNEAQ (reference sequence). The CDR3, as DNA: TGTGCCAGCAGCTTGGGGGACAGGGTTGTTGCTGGCTACACCTTC. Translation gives CASSLGDRVVAGYTF.

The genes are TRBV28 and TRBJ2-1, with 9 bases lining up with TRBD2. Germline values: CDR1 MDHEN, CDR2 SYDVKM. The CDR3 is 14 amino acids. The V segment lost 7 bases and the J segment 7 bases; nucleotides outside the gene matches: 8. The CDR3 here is CASTGLAFVNEQFF. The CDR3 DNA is TGTGCCAGCACGGGACTAGCATTCGTAAATGAGCAGTTCTTC.

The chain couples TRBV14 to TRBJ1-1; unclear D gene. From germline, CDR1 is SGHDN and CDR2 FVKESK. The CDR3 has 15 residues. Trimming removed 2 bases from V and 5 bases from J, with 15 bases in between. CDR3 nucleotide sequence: TGTGCCAGCAGCCAACGATCGATTAGGGCGACTGAAGCTTTCTTT. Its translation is CASSQRSIRATEAFF.

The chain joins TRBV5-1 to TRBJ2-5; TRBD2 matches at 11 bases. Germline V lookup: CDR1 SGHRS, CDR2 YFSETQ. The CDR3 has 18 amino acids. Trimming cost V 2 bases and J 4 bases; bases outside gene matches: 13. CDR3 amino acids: CASSFVAGGPPNGETQYF. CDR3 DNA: TGCGCCAGCAGCTTCGTAGCGGGAGGGCCCCCCAATGGAGAGACCCAGTACTTC. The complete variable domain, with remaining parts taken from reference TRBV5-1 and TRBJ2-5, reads KAGVTQTPRYLIKTRGQQVTLSCSPISGHRSVSWYQQTPGQGLQFLFEYFSETQRNKGNFPGRFSGRQFSNSRSEMNVSTLELGDSALYLCASSFVAGGPPNGETQYFGPGTRLLVL.

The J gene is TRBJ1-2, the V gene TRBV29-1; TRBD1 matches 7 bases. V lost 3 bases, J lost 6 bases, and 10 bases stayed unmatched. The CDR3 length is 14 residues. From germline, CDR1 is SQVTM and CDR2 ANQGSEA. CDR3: CSVDQGGFRDGYTF. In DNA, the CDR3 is TGCAGCGTTGATCAGGGGGGTTTCCGCGATGGCTACACCTTC.

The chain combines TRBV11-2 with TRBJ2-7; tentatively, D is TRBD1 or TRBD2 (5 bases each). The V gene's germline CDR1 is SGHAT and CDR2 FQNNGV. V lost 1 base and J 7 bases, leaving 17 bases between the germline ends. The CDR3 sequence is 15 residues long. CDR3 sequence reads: CASSLAGTPVSEQYF. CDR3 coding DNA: TGTGCCAGCAGCTTAGCCGGGACGCCCGTCTCGGAGCAGTACTTC.

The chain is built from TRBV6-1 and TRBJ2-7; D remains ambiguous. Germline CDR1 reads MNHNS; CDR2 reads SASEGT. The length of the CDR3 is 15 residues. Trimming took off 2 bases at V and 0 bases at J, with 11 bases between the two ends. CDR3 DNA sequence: TGTGCCAGCAGTGAAACTGGATGGAGCTCCTACGAGCAGTACTTC. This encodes CASSETGWSSYEQYF.

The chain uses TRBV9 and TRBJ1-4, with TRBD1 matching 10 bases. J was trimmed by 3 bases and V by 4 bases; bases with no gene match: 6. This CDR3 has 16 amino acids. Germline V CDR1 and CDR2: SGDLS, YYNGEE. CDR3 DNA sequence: TGTGCCAGCAGCTTTCGACAGGGGGCCTCTAATGAAAAACTGTTTTTT. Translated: CASSFRQGASNEKLFF.

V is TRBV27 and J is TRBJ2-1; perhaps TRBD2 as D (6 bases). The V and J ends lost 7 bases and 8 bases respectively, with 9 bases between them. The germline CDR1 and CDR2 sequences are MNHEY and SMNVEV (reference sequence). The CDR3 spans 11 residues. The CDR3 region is CASMGGDEQFF. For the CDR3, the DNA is TGTGCCAGCATGGGAGGCGATGAGCAGTTCTTC.

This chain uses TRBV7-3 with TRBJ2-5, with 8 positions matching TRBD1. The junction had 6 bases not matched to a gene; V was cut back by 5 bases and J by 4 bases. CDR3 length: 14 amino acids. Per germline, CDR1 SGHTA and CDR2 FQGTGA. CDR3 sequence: CASSPGGGPETQYF. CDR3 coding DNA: TGTGCCAGCAGCCCAGGGGGCGGCCCAGAGACCCAGTACTTC. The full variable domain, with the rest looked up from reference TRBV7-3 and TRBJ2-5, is GAGVSQTPSNKVTEKGKYVELRCDPISGHTALYWYRQSLGQGPEFLIYFQGTGAADDSGLPNDRFFAVRPEGSVSTLKIQRTERGDSAVYLCASSPGGGPETQYFGPGTRLLVL.

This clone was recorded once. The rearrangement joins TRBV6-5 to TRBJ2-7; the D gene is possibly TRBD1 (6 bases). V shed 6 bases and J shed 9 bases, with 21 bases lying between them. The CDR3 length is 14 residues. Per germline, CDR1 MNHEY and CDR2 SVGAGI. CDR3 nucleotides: TGTGCCAGCAGCCTCTCCGGACAGTTTGACGGGCAGTACTTC. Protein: CASSLSGQFDGQYF.

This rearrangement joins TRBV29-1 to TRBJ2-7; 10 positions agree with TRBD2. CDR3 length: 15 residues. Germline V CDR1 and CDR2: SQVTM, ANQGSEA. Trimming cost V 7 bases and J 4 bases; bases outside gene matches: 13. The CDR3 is CSARPVTAGGYEQYF. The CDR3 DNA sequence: TGCAGCGCCCGTCCCGTAACAGCGGGAGGGTACGAGCAGTACTTC.

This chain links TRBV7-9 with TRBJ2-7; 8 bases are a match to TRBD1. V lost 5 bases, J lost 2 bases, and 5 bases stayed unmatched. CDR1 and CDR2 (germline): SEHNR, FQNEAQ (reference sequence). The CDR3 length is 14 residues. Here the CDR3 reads CASSRTGKTYEQYF. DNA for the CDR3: TGTGCCAGCAGCCGGACAGGGAAAACCTACGAGCAGTACTTC.

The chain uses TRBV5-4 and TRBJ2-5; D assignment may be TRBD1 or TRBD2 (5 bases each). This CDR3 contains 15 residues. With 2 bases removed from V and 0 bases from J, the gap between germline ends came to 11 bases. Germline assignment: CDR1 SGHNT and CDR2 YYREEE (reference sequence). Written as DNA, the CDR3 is TGTGCCAGCAGCTTACAACTAGGGGACCAAGAGACCCAGTACTTC. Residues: CASSLQLGDQETQYF. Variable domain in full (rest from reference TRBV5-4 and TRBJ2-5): ETGVTQSPTHLIKTRGQQVTLRCSSQSGHNTVSWYQQALGQGPQFIFQYYREEENGRGNFPPRFSGLQFPNYSSELNVNALELDDSALYLCASSLQLGDQETQYFGPGTRLLVL.

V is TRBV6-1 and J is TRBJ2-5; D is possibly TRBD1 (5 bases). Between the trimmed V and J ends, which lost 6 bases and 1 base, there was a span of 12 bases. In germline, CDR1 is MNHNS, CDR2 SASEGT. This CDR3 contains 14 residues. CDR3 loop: CASSYRRPQETQYF. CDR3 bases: TGTGCCAGCAGCTACAGGCGACCCCAAGAGACCCAGTACTTC.

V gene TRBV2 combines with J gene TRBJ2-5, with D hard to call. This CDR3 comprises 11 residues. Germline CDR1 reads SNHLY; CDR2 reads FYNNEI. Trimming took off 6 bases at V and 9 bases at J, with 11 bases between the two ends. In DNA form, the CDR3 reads TGTGCCAGCAGGGCCCGAGGTGCCCAGTACTTC. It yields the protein CASRARGAQYF.

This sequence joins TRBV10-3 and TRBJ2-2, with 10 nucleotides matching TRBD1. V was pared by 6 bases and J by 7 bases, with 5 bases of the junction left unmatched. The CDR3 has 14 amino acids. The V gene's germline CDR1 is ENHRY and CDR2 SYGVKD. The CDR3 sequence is CAISGQGDFGELFF. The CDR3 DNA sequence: TGTGCCATCAGCGGACAGGGGGACTTCGGGGAGCTGTTTTTT.